A selection of T cell receptor beta chains follows, all from one sample in a study of blood T cell repertoires in COVID-19. Assay used: immunoSEQ multiplex PCR; TCRdb lists only in-frame clones, some missing. The sample has about 140,000 clones; 85% to 90% are singletons. Sample: PBMCs or T cells enriched from blood (not recorded which). All receptors come from a man aged 60-69 years who had recovered from COVID-19. Each CDR3 is given without its conserved first and last residue.

TRBV6-6 | ASNRRNTEAF
TRBV28 | ASSQNRAAGEQY
TRBV19 | ASSTTGQYGYT
TRBV28 | ASTLGGARSQPQH
TRBV3-1/TRBV3-2 | ASSQGGRVSEQY
TRBV18 | ASSPMAGSNTGELF
TRBV18 | ASSPISGLTEAF
TRBV6-5 | ASSYLTGGTHDEQF
TRBV20-1 | SASARLTLSNQPQH
TRBV30 | AWSPDSYGYT
TRBV15 | ATTQGTTGELF
TRBV6-2/TRBV6-3 | ASSYSGGTGELF
TRBV2 | ASSLDRAGETQY
TRBV27 | ASMFQAGAAYEQY
TRBV12-3/TRBV12-4 | ASGGGHQPQH
TRBV18 | ASSLSTSGAETQY
TRBV19 | ASSIVSTSGSGNEQF
TRBV2 | ASRRTDNSNQPQH
TRBV27 | ASSFSLTYEQY
TRBV13 | ASSSRGRAYGYT
TRBV2 | ASSENTVSSGNTIY
TRBV9 | ASSVGGGPNTEAF